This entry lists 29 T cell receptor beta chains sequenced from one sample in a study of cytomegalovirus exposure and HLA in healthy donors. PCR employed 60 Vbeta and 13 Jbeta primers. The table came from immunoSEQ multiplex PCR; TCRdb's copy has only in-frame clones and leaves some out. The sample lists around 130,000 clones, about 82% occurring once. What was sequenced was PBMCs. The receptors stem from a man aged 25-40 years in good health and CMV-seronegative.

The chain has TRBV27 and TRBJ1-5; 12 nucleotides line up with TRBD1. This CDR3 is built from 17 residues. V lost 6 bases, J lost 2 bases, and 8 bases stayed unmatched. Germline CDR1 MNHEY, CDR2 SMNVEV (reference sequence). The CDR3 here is CASSGTGGARGNQPQHF. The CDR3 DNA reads TGTGCCAGCAGCGGGACAGGGGGCGCAAGGGGCAATCAGCCCCAGCATTTT.

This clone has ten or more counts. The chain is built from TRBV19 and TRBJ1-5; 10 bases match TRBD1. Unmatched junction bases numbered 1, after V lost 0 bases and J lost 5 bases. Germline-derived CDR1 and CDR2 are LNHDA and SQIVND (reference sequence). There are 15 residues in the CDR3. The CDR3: CASSIDGQGDQPQHF. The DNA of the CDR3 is TGTGCCAGTAGTATAGATGGACAGGGGGATCAGCCCCAGCATTTT.

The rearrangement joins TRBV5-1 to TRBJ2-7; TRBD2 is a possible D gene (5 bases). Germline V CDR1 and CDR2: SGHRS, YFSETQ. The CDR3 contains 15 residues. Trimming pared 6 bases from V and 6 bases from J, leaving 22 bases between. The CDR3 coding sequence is TGCGCCAGCACCATTGGGAGTAGCTCGTCCGCCGAGCAGTACTTC. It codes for CASTIGSSSSAEQYF.

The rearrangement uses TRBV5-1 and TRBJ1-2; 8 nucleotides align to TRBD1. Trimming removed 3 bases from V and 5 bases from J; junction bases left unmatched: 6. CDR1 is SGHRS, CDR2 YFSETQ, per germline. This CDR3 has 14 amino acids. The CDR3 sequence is CASSSGQGLYGYTF. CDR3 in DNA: TGCGCCAGCAGCTCAGGACAGGGACTATATGGCTACACCTTC.

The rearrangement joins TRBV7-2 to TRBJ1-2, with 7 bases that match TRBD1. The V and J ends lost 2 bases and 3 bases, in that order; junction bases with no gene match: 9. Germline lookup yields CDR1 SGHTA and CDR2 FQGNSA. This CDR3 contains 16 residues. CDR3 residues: CASSLSRAGGDYGYTF. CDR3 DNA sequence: TGTGCCAGCAGCTTATCCAGGGCAGGGGGTGACTATGGCTACACCTTC.

The CDR3, as DNA: TGCGCCAGCAGCCCGGACCCTACAGGGGGTTTCAACTATGGCTACACCTTC. Translation: CASSPDPTGGFNYGYTF. The chain couples TRBV5-1 to TRBJ1-2; 8 bases agree with TRBD1. The junction had 13 bases not matched to a gene; V was cut back by 4 bases and J by 2 bases. CDR3 length: 17 amino acids. Germline CDR1 and CDR2: SGHRS and YFSETQ.

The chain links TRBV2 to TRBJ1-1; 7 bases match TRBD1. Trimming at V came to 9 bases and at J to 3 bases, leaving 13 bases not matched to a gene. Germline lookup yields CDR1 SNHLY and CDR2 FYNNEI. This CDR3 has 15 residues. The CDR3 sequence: CASKRITGAHTEAFF. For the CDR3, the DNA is TGTGCCAGTAAACGGATTACAGGGGCCCACACTGAAGCTTTCTTT.

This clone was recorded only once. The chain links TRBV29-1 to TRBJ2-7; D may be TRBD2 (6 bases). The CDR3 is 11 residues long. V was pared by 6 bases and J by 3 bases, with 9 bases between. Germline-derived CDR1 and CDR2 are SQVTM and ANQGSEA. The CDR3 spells CSVGTGYEQYF. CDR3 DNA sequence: TGCAGCGTGGGGACTGGCTACGAGCAGTACTTC.

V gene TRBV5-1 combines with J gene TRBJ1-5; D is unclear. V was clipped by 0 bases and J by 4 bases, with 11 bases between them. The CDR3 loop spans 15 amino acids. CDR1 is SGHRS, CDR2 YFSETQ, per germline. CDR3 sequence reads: CASSLGFMENQPQHF. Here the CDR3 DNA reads TGCGCCAGCAGCTTGGGCTTTATGGAGAATCAGCCCCAGCATTTT.

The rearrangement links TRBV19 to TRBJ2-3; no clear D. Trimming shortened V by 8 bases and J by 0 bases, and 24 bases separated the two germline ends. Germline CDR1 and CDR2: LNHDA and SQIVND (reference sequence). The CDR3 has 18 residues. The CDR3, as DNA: TGTGCCAGTGGTTACGAGGCCGATGGCCCACCTAGCACAGATACGCAGTATTTT. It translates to CASGYEADGPPSTDTQYF.

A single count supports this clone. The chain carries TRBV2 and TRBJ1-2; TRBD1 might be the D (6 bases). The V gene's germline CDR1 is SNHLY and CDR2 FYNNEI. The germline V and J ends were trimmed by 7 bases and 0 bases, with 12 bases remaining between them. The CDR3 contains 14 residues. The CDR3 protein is CASTRTVANYGYTF. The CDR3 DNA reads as TGTGCCAGCACCCGGACAGTGGCTAACTATGGCTACACCTTC.

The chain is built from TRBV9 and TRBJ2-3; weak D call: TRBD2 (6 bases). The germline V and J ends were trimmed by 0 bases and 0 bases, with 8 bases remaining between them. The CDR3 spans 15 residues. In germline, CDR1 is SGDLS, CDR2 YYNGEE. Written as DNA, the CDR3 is TGTGCCAGCAGCGTAGAAGGGACTAGCACAGATACGCAGTATTTT. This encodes CASSVEGTSTDTQYF.

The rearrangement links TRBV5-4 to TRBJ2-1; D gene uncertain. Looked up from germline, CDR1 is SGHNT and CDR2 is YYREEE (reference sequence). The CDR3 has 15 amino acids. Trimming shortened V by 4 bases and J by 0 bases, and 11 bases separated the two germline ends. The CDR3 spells CASSADLSSYNEQFF. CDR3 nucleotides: TGTGCCAGCAGCGCCGACTTAAGCTCCTACAATGAGCAGTTCTTC.

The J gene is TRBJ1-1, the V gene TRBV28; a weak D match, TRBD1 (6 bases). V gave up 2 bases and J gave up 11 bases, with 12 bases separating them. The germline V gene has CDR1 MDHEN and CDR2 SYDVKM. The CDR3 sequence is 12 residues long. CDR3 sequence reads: CASSLPGHEAFF. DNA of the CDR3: TGTGCCAGCAGTTTACCGGGACACGAGGCTTTCTTT.

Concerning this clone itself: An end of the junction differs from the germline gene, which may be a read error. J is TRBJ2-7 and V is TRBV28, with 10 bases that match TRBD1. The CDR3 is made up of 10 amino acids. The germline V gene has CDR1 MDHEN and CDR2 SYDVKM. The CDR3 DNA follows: TGTGCCAGCAGATCAGGACAGGGGGACTTC. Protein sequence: CASRSGQGDF.

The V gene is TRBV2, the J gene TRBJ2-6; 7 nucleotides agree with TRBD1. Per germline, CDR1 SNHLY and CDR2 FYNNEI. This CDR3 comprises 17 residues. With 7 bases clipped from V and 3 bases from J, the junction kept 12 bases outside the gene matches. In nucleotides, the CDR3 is TGTGCCAGCAAGGGGGCAGGGGAATATAGTGGGGCCAACGTCCTGACTTTC. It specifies CASKGAGEYSGANVLTF.

This CDR3 reads CASRLAGGFLTSSYNEQFF. CDR3 nucleotides: TGTGCCAGCAGACTAGCGGGAGGCTTCCTTACTAGCTCCTACAATGAGCAGTTCTTC. The V call is TRBV28, the J call TRBJ2-1; 12 nucleotides agree with TRBD2. CDR1 and CDR2 from the germline V gene are MDHEN and SYDVKM. J gave up 0 bases and V 6 bases, and 12 bases lay outside the gene matches. This CDR3 is 19 amino acids long.

CDR3 sequence reads: CASSPTAGSETQYF. In nucleotides, the CDR3 is TGTGCCAGCAGCCCCACAGCAGGATCGGAGACCCAGTACTTC. The J gene is TRBJ2-5, the V gene TRBV5-5; D is undetermined. CDR3 length equals 14 residues. Germline-derived CDR1 and CDR2 are SGHKS and YYEKEE (reference sequence). Trimming stripped 4 bases from V and 5 bases from J, with 15 bases between.

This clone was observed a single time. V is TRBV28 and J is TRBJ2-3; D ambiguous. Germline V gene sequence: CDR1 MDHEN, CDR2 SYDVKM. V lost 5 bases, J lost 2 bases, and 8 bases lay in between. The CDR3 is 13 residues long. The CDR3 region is CASSIESTDTQYF. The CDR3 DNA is TGTGCCAGCAGTATCGAGTCCACAGATACGCAGTATTTT. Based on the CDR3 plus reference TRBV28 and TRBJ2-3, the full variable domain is DVKVTQSSRYLVKRTGEKVFLECVQDMDHENMFWYRQDPGLGLRLIYFSYDVKMKEKGDIPEGYSVSREKKERFSLILESASTNQTSMYLCASSIESTDTQYFGPGTRLTVL.

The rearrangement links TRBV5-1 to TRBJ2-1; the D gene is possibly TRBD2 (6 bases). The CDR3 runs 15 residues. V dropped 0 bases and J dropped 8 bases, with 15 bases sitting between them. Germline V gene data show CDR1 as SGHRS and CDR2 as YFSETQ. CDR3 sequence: CASSLGPSASDEQFF. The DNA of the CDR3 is TGCGCCAGCAGCTTGGGCCCTAGCGCTTCAGATGAGCAGTTCTTC. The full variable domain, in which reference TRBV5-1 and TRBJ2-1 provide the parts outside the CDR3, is KAGVTQTPRYLIKTRGQQVTLSCSPISGHRSVSWYQQTPGQGLQFLFEYFSETQRNKGNFPGRFSGRQFSNSRSEMNVSTLELGDSALYLCASSLGPSASDEQFFGPGTRLTVL.

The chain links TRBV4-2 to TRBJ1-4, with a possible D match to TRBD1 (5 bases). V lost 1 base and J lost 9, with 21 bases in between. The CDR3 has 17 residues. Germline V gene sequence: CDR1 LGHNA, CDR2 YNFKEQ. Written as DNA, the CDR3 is TGTGCCAGCAGCCAAGCGGCTGGATGGGGGGATTATCAAAAACTGTTTTTT. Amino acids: CASSQAAGWGDYQKLFF.

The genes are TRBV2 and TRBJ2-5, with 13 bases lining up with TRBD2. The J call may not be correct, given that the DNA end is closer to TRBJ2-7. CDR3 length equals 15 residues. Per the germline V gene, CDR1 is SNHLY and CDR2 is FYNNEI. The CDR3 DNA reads TGTGCCAGCAGCCAACTAGCGGGAGGGCCCTACGAGCAGTACTTC. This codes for CASSQLAGGPYEQYF.

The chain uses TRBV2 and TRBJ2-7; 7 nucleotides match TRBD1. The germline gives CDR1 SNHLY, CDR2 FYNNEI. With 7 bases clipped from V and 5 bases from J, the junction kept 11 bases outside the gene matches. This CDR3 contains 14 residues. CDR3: CASTTRQGANEQYF. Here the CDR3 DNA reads TGTGCCAGCACCACCAGACAGGGCGCCAACGAGCAGTACTTC.

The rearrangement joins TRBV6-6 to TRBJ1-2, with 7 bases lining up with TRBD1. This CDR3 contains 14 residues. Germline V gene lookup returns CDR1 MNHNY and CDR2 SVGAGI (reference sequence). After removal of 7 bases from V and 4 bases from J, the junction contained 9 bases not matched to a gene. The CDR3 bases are TGTGCCAGCAATCCCATGACAGGGACCTATGGCTACACCTTC. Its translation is CASNPMTGTYGYTF.

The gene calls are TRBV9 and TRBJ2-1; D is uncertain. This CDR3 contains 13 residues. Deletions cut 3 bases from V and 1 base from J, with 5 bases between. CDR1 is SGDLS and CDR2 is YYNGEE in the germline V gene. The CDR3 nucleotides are TGTGCCAGCAGCGCCCTATCCTACAATGAGCAGTTCTTC. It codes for CASSALSYNEQFF.

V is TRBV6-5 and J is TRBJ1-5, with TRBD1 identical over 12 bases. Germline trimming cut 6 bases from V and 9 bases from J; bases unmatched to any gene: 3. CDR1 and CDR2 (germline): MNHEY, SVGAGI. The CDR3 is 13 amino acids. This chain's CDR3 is CASRGTGGGPQHF. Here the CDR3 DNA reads TGTGCCAGCAGGGGGACAGGGGGCGGGCCCCAGCATTTT.

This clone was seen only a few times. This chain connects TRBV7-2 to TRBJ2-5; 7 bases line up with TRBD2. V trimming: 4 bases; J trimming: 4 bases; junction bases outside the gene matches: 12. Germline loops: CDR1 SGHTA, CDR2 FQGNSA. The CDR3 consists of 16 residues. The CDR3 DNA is TGTGCCAGCAGCTCTCATTACGGGGGGTTCCGAGAGACCCAGTACTTC. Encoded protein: CASSSHYGGFRETQYF.

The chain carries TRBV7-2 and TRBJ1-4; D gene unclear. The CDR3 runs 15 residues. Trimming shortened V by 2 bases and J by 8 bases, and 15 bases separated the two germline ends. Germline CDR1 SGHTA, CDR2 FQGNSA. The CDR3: CASSLPGSPLEKLFF. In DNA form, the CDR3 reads TGTGCCAGCAGCTTACCGGGGTCTCCGCTCGAAAAACTGTTTTTT.

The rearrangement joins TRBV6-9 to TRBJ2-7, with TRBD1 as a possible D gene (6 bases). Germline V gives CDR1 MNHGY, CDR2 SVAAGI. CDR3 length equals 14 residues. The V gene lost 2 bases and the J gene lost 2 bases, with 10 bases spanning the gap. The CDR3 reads CASSYRDTTYEQYF. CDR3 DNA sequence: TGTGCCAGCAGTTATCGGGACACCACCTACGAGCAGTACTTC.